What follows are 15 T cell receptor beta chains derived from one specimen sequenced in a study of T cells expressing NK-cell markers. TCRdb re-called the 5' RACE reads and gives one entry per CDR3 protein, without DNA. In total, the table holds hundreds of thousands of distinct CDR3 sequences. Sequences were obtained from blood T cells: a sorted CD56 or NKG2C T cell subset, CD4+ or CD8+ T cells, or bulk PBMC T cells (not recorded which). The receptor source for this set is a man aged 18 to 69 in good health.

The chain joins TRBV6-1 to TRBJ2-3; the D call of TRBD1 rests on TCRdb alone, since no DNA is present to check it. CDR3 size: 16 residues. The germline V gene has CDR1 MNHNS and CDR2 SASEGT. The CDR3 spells CASRRKGQGLPDTQYF.

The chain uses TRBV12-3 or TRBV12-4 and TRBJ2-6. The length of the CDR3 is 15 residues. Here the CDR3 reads CASTLTATGANVLTF.

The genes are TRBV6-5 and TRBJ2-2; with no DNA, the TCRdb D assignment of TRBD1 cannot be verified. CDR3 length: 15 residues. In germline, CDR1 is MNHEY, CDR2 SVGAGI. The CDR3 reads CASSYLGTGAGELFF.

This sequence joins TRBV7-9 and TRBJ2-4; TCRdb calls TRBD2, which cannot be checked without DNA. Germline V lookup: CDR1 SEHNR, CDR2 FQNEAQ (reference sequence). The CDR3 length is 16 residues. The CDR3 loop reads CASSRTAGFGGIVQYF. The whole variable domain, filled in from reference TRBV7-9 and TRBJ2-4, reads DTGVSQNPRHKITKRGQNVTFRCDPISEHNRLYWYRQTLGQGPEFLTYFQNEAQLEKSRLLSDRFSAERPKGSFSTLEIQRTEQGDSAMYLCASSRTAGFGGIVQYFGAGTRLSVL.

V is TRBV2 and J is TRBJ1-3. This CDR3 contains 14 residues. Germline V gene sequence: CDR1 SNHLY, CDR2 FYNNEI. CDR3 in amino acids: CASSEWVVGNTIYF.

This CDR3 reads CASSYPNLRRDPIGTEAFF. The gene calls are TRBV6-2 or TRBV6-3 and TRBJ1-1; TCRdb's assignment of TRBD1 cannot be checked, as there is no DNA. This CDR3 is 19 amino acids long. Germline CDR1 is MNHEY and CDR2 is SVGEGT.

This chain's CDR3 is CASSTMMNTEAFF. This chain links TRBV6-1 with TRBJ1-1. Per germline, CDR1 MNHNS and CDR2 SASEGT. The CDR3 has 13 residues.

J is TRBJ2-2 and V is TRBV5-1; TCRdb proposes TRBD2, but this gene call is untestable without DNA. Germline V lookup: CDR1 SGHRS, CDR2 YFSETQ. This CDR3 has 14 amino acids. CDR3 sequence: CASSLPTDTGELFF.

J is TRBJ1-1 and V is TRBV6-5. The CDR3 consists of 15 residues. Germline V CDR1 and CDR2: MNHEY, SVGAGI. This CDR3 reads CASSYGGREVTEAFF.

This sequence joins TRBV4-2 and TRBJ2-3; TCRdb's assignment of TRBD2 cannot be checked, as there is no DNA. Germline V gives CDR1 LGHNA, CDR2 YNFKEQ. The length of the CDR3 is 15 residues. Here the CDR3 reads CASSQDRWAAGGQYF.

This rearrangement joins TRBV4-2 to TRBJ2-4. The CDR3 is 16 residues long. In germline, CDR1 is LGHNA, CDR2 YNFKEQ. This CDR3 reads CASSQDQGGRVNIQYF.

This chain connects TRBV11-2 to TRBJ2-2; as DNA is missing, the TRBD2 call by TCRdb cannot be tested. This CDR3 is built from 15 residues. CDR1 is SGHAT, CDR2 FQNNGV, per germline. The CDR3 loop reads CATRLTGTSQGELFF.

The CDR3 reads CASSSGGRGAFSYNEQFF. This chain uses TRBV5-1 with TRBJ2-1; TCRdb's D call, TRBD2, is unchecked because there is no DNA. The germline V gene encodes CDR1 SGHRS and CDR2 YFSETQ. The CDR3 totals 18 residues.

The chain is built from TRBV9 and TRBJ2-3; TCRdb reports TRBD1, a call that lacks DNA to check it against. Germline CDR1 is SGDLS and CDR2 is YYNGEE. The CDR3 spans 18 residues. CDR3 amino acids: CASSGSVGAHDALDTQYF.

CDR3 in amino acids: CSARGGWVGQGTYEQYF. The chain links TRBV20-1 to TRBJ2-7; absent DNA, TCRdb's TRBD1 call cannot be checked. The CDR3 is 17 amino acids. CDR1 and CDR2 (germline): DFQATT, SNEGSKA (reference sequence).